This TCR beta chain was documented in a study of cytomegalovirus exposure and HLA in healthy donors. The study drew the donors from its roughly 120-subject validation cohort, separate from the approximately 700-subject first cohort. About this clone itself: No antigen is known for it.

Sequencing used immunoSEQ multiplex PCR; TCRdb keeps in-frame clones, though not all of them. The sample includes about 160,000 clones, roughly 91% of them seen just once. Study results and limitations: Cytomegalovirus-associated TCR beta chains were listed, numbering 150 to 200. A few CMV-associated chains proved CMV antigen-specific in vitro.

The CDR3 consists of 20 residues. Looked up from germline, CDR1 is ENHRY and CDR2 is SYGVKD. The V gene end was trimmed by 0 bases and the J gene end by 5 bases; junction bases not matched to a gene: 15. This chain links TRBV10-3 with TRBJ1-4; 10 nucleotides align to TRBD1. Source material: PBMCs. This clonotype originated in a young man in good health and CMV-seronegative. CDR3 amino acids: CAISESLGRQGAATNEKLFF. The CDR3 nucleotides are TGTGCCATCAGTGAGTCTCTAGGGAGACAGGGGGCTGCCACGAATGAAAAACTGTTTTTT.